A single sample is the source of the 9 T cell receptor beta chains below, sequenced in a study of PD-L1 blockade in urothelial cancer. The method was immunoSEQ multiplex PCR; TCRdb's version includes in-frame clones alone and lacks a portion of them. The table shows roughly 45,000 clones, with 88% occurring only once. Sequenced here: PBMCs, sampled around atezolizumab (anti-PD-L1) treatment. The source is a woman aged 60-70 years with urothelial cancer.

This clone was seen a single time. The chain links TRBV15 to TRBJ1-4; D perhaps matches TRBD1 (6 bases). CDR1 and CDR2 (germline): LNHNV, YYDKDF (reference sequence). This CDR3 comprises 16 residues. Trimming shortened V by 3 bases and J by 7 bases, and 18 bases separated the two germline ends. CDR3 residues: CATSRYRTEPSEKLFF. For the CDR3, the DNA is TGTGCCACCAGCAGGTATAGGACAGAACCTAGTGAAAAACTGTTTTTT.

The chain recombines TRBV7-7 with TRBJ2-1; no clear D gene. Germline V gene sequence: CDR1 SSHAT, CDR2 FNYEAQ (reference sequence). V lost 0 bases and J lost 2, with 8 bases in between. This CDR3 has 15 residues. CDR3 in DNA: TGTGCCAGCAGCTTAGCTCTATCCCCCTACAATGAGCAGTTCTTC. This gives the protein CASSLALSPYNEQFF.

The chain is built from TRBV11-3 and TRBJ2-7, with a weak D call TRBD1 (7 bases). The CDR3 is 13 amino acids. V lost 3 bases, J lost 5 bases, and 11 bases lay in between. Germline V gene data show CDR1 as SGHNT and CDR2 as YENEEA. This chain's CDR3 is CASSFQGGHEQYF. Written as DNA, the CDR3 is TGTGCCAGCAGCTTTCAGGGGGGCCACGAGCAGTACTTC.

V and J are TRBV5-8 and TRBJ2-7; the match to TRBD1 covers 9 bases. Germline V gene data show CDR1 as SGHTS and CDR2 as YDEGEE. V shed 0 bases and J 6 bases; nucleotides not matched to a gene: 7. There are 15 residues in the CDR3. DNA for the CDR3: TGTGCCAGCAGCTTGGGGGGACAGGGCCTCGGCGAGCAGTACTTC. As protein: CASSLGGQGLGEQYF.

This clone occurred a few times. This chain uses TRBV7-8 with TRBJ1-3, with a weak D call TRBD1 (6 bases). Trimming left V 1 base short and J 7 bases short, with 8 bases between. Per the germline V gene, CDR1 is SGHVS and CDR2 is FQNEAQ. CDR3 length: 13 residues. The CDR3 coding sequence is TGTGCCAGCAGCTTAGACAGGGAGAACACCATATATTTT. This encodes CASSLDRENTIYF. Variable domain in full (rest from reference TRBV7-8 and TRBJ1-3): GAGVSQSPRYKVAKRGQDVALRCDPISGHVSLFWYQQALGQGPEFLTYFQNEAQLDKSGLPSDRFFAERPEGSVSTLKIQRTQQEDSAVYLCASSLDRENTIYFGEGSWLTVV.

This clone was detected only once. The chain uses TRBV27 and TRBJ1-6; D remains ambiguous. This CDR3 is 14 amino acids long. Trimming shortened V by 1 base and J by 8 bases, and 9 bases separated the two germline ends. The germline gives CDR1 MNHEY, CDR2 SMNVEV (reference sequence). DNA of the CDR3: TGTGCCAGCAGTTTATTGGGTCAGGATTCACCCCTCCACTTT. This sequence encodes CASSLLGQDSPLHF.

V gene TRBV15 combines with J gene TRBJ1-1; D is undetermined. CDR1 and CDR2 (germline): LNHNV, YYDKDF (reference sequence). Trimming removed 0 bases from V and 1 base from J, with 9 bases in between. The CDR3 runs to 15 residues. The CDR3 loop reads CATSRDHAGNTEAFF. The CDR3, as DNA: TGTGCCACCAGCAGAGATCACGCAGGGAACACTGAAGCTTTCTTT.

The chain employs TRBV20-1 and TRBJ1-1, with a tentative D call TRBD1 (6 bases). Trimming stripped 5 bases from V and 4 bases from J, with 8 bases between. CDR1 and CDR2 (germline): DFQATT, SNEGSKA (reference sequence). The CDR3 loop spans 11 amino acids. CDR3 DNA: TGCAGTGCTCAGGGGCCCACTGAAGCTTTCTTT. Its protein product is CSAQGPTEAFF.

The CDR3 spells CASSSYRDEQYF. The CDR3, as DNA: TGTGCCAGCAGCTCTTACAGGGACGAGCAGTACTTC. This chain connects TRBV5-6 to TRBJ2-7; the D gene is possibly TRBD1 (6 bases). CDR1 and CDR2 from the germline V gene are SGHDT and YYEEEE. Trimming left V 3 bases short and J 5 bases short, with 9 bases between. The CDR3 is 12 amino acids.